The 20 T cell receptor beta chains below come from one sample, sequenced in a study of response to subunit inactivated influenza vaccine. TCRdb itself ran the RT-PCR reads through MiXCR, one entry per CDR3 protein. This table has roughly 520,000 distinct CDR3 sequences, roughly 27% appearing once. The sequencing here drew on CD4+ T cells sorted from PBMCs, taken approximately 5 days after vaccination. These receptors all come from a man aged 50 to 59 who received an inactivated influenza vaccine.

This rearrangement joins TRBV20-1 to TRBJ2-7; D is ambiguous. Between the trimmed V and J ends, which lost 3 bases and 3 bases, there was a span of 18 bases. There are 15 residues in the CDR3. Germline loops: CDR1 DFQATT, CDR2 SNEGSKA (reference sequence). Here the CDR3 reads CSARGFLLRIYEQYF. DNA for the CDR3: TGCAGTGCTAGGGGCTTTTTACTCCGAATCTACGAGCAGTACTTC.

This clonotype was counted a few times. This sequence joins TRBV29-1 and TRBJ2-5, with TRBD2 matching over 8 bases. Germline trimming cut 5 bases from V and 4 bases from J; bases unmatched to any gene: 12. Germline CDR1 reads SQVTM; CDR2 reads ANQGSEA. This CDR3 has 15 residues. The CDR3 DNA reads as TGCAGCGTTAAGCAGGGTGGGCTAGCGGGAGAGACCCAGTACTTC. It codes for CSVKQGGLAGETQYF.

J is TRBJ1-2 and V is TRBV5-1; 9 nucleotides line up with TRBD1. Trimming took 5 bases from V and 5 from J; bases not matched to a gene: 10. The CDR3 covers 15 residues. Germline CDR1 and CDR2: SGHRS and YFSETQ. The CDR3 region has the DNA TGCGCCAGCAGTTCGCAACAGGGGGCGTATTATGGCTACACCTTC. Translation gives CASSSQQGAYYGYTF.

This clonotype was recorded a few times. This sequence joins TRBV18 and TRBJ2-1; 12 bases line up with TRBD2. With V trimmed by 2 bases and J by 2 bases, 1 base remained unmatched. Germline CDR1 and CDR2: KGHSH and LQKENI. The CDR3 has 16 residues. CDR3 coding DNA: TGTGCCAGCTCACCAAGGACTAGCGGGACCTACAATGAGCAGTTCTTC. This encodes CASSPRTSGTYNEQFF.

V gene TRBV20-1 combines with J gene TRBJ2-3; 7 nucleotides align to TRBD1. Germline CDR1 and CDR2: DFQATT and SNEGSKA (reference sequence). The CDR3 spans 15 residues. The ends lost 5 bases at V and 2 bases at J; junction bases unmatched: 10. The CDR3 region is CSAQSRDSNTDTQYF. The CDR3 nucleotides read TGCAGTGCTCAAAGCCGGGACAGCAACACAGATACGCAGTATTTT.

A few counts support this clonotype. This sequence joins TRBV20-1 and TRBJ1-5; D remains ambiguous. Germline CDR1 DFQATT, CDR2 SNEGSKA (reference sequence). This CDR3 is 14 amino acids long. V shed 0 bases and J shed 1 base, with 7 bases lying between them. The CDR3 reads CSARDPGSNQPQHF. DNA of the CDR3: TGCAGTGCTAGAGATCCAGGAAGCAATCAGCCCCAGCATTTT.

The DNA of the CDR3 is TGCAGTGCTAGAGATCGGCACGAGCAGTACTTC. Amino acid sequence: CSARDRHEQYF. The rearrangement joins TRBV20-1 to TRBJ2-7; D unclear. The germline V gene encodes CDR1 DFQATT and CDR2 SNEGSKA (reference sequence). Trimming left V 0 bases short and J 5 bases short, with 5 bases between. The CDR3 loop spans 11 amino acids.

The V call is TRBV27, the J call TRBJ2-1; the D is unclear. The CDR3 length is 13 residues. Germline V gene lookup returns CDR1 MNHEY and CDR2 SMNVEV (reference sequence). Trimming took 6 bases from V and 4 from J, leaving 10 bases between them. CDR3 protein: CASRRTEYNEQFF. CDR3 DNA: TGTGCCAGCAGGCGGACCGAGTACAATGAGCAGTTCTTC.

The chain combines TRBV10-3 with TRBJ2-7; D is unresolved. The germline CDR1 and CDR2 sequences are ENHRY and SYGVKD. The CDR3 runs to 15 residues. V lost 0 bases to trimming and J lost 1 base, with 10 bases between them. The CDR3 spells CAISESAGKSYEQYF. CDR3 coding DNA: TGTGCCATCAGTGAGTCGGCAGGAAAATCCTACGAGCAGTACTTC.

This clonotype was seen a handful of times. The genes are TRBV29-1 and TRBJ1-1, with no clear D. The CDR3 covers 12 residues. V shed 6 bases and J shed 6 bases, with 14 bases lying between them. The germline CDR1 and CDR2 sequences are SQVTM and ANQGSEA. The CDR3 DNA reads TGCAGCGTAATCCGGGCCGGCCCTGAAGCTTTCTTT. Amino acids: CSVIRAGPEAFF.

The table lists this clonotype with a few counts. The CDR3 is CASSPWTSSEQYF. The CDR3 region has the DNA TGTGCCAGCAGCCCATGGACTAGTTCCGAGCAGTACTTC. This rearrangement joins TRBV7-2 to TRBJ2-7; 7 bases fit TRBD2. Germline values: CDR1 SGHTA, CDR2 FQGNSA. V lost 5 bases to trimming and J lost 6 bases; unmatched junction nucleotides: 7. The CDR3 sequence is 13 residues long.

There are a few counts of this clonotype. The chain carries TRBV5-1 and TRBJ1-1, with D possibly matching TRBD1 (5 bases). Germline V CDR1 and CDR2: SGHRS, YFSETQ. This CDR3 has 14 amino acids. The ends were cut back, 0 bases at V and 5 bases at J, with 11 bases in the middle. Written as DNA, the CDR3 is TGCGCCAGCAGCTTGGTAGGGGATGGGACTGAAGCTTTCTTT. Translating gives CASSLVGDGTEAFF.

V gene TRBV7-9 combines with J gene TRBJ2-3, with 9 bases aligning to TRBD2. The CDR3 extends over 16 amino acids. Per the germline V gene, CDR1 is SEHNR and CDR2 is FQNEAQ (reference sequence). The J segment lost 2 bases and the V segment lost 7 bases, leaving 10 bases of the junction unmatched. The CDR3 reads CASTRLSGRHTDTQYF. CDR3 DNA sequence: TGTGCCAGCACCAGACTAAGCGGGAGGCACACAGATACGCAGTATTTT. The full variable domain, its missing parts supplied by reference TRBV7-9 and TRBJ2-3, is DTGVSQNPRHKITKRGQNVTFRCDPISEHNRLYWYRQTLGQGPEFLTYFQNEAQLEKSRLLSDRFSAERPKGSFSTLEIQRTEQGDSAMYLCASTRLSGRHTDTQYFGPGTRLTVL.

The chain employs TRBV5-1 and TRBJ2-3; TRBD2 aligns across 8 bases. Unmatched junction bases numbered 3, after V lost 0 bases and J lost 0 bases. The CDR3 has 16 amino acids. The V gene's germline CDR1 is SGHRS and CDR2 YFSETQ. For the CDR3, the DNA is TGCGCCAGCAGCTTGGGAGTAGCGGGAAGCACAGATACGCAGTATTTT. Amino acids: CASSLGVAGSTDTQYF.

This clonotype came up many times. The chain is built from TRBV7-9 and TRBJ2-3; 10 bases are shared with TRBD2. The CDR3 length is 17 residues. Germline CDR1 reads SEHNR; CDR2 reads FQNEAQ (reference sequence). V was pared by 5 bases and J by 4 bases, with 12 bases of the junction left unmatched. Here the CDR3 reads CASSPRGKRGGPDTQYF. The CDR3 nucleotides read TGTGCCAGCAGCCCCAGAGGGAAGCGGGGGGGACCAGATACGCAGTATTTT.

This clonotype has just a few counts. The CDR3 is CASSLRLAGGVGIQYF. DNA of the CDR3: TGTGCCAGCAGCCTAAGACTAGCGGGGGGTGTAGGCATTCAGTACTTC. This sequence joins TRBV7-2 and TRBJ2-4, with 13 nucleotides matching TRBD2. CDR3 length: 16 amino acids. After removal of 5 bases from V and 9 bases from J, the junction contained 10 bases not matched to a gene. CDR1 is SGHTA, CDR2 FQGNSA, per germline. Full variable domain (rest looked up from reference TRBV7-2 and TRBJ2-4): GAGVSQSPSNKVTEKGKDVELRCDPISGHTALYWYRQSLGQGLEFLIYFQGNSAPDKSGLPSDRFSAERTGGSVSTLTIQRTQQEDSAVYLCASSLRLAGGVGIQYFGAGTRLSVL.

This clonotype was seen only a few times. J is TRBJ2-7 and V is TRBV5-6, with 11 bases identical to TRBD2. V shed 0 bases and J 4 bases; nucleotides not matched to a gene: 15. Germline CDR1 SGHDT, CDR2 YYEEEE. This CDR3 contains 19 residues. CDR3 sequence reads: CASSLVVTSGIERRYEQYF. Here the CDR3 DNA reads TGTGCCAGCAGCTTGGTTGTGACTAGCGGGATAGAGAGGAGGTACGAGCAGTACTTC.

The chain has TRBV6-1 and TRBJ2-7; D is ambiguous. The CDR3 is 14 amino acids. Germline V lookup: CDR1 MNHNS, CDR2 SASEGT. Trimming left V 6 bases short and J 3 bases short, with 15 bases between. CDR3 sequence: CASRTSLMDYEQYF. CDR3 nucleotide sequence: TGTGCCAGCAGAACCTCGTTAATGGACTACGAGCAGTACTTC.

This clonotype has just a few counts. The V call is TRBV12-3 or TRBV12-4, the J call TRBJ2-7; D remains unclear. The CDR3 covers 13 residues. V lost 2 bases and J 2 bases, leaving 7 bases between the germline ends. The CDR3 loop is CASSLWRTYEQYF. CDR3 in DNA: TGTGCCAGCAGTTTATGGCGAACCTACGAGCAGTACTTC.

J is TRBJ2-7 and V is TRBV20-1; possibly TRBD2 for D (7 bases). CDR3 length: 18 amino acids. The germline CDR1 and CDR2 sequences are DFQATT and SNEGSKA (reference sequence). V was clipped by 0 bases and J by 3 bases, with 24 bases between them. The DNA for the CDR3 is TGCAGTGCTAGAGATATCTTCGGGGGCCCTACGGGGGGCTACGAGCAGTACTTC. Translating gives CSARDIFGGPTGGYEQYF.